The clone carrying this T cell receptor beta chain was counted a few times. The record originates from a study of shared clonotypes between healthy human individuals. Here immunoSEQ multiplex PCR was the method, and the copy in TCRdb shows in-frame clones only, minus some. The table has around 200,000 clones, approximately 60% seen once. V shed 3 bases and J shed 1 base, with 14 bases lying between them. CDR1 and CDR2 (germline): SGHNT, YYREEE (reference sequence). This CDR3 has 15 amino acids. Sequenced: memory CD4+ T cells sorted from blood. The subset denotes: CD45RA-negative fraction. The TCR comes from a man aged 30-40 years in good health. The chain is built from TRBV5-4 and TRBJ2-7; either TRBD1 or TRBD2 may supply D (5 bases each). CDR3 nucleotides: TGTGCCAGCAGCTCGGGGCAGGGACGATCCTACGAGCAGTACTTC. It specifies CASSSGQGRSYEQYF.